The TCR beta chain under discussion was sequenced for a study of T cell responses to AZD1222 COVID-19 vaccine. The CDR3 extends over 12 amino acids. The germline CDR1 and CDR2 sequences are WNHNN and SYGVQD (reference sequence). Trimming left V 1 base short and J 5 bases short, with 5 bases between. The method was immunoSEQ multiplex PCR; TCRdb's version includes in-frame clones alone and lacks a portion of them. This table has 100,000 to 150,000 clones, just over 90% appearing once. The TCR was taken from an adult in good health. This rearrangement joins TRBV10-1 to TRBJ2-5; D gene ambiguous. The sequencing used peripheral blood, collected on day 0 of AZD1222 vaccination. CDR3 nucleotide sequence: TGCGCCAGCAGTGAGTATGGTGAGACCCAGTACTTC. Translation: CASSEYGETQYF.